One and the same sample provided the 3 T cell receptor beta chains below, sequenced in a study of blood T cells in healthy people across ages (dated by TCRdb to 2015 to 2017). Library creation used 5' RACE. These reads were obtained on an Illumina HiSeq 2500. The second PCR ran for about 7 to 11 cycles and used a J-beta primer mix along with a sample-barcoded 5' primer. The public sequencing data were trimmed at Q25 with fastp and processed into clonotypes with MiXCR by TCRdb, which kept only in-frame beta chains. Identical CDR3 protein sequences are pooled into one entry, listed with their most common genes and DNA. Recorded for this sample are over 1,500,000 distinct CDR3 sequences; 49% of them occurred a single time. Together, the top ten hold approximately 2% of the sample. Sequenced material: blood. These TCRs come from a woman aged 35 to 49 in good health.

This chain joins TRBV12-3 or TRBV12-4 and TRBJ2-1; 10 bases align to TRBD2. The junction had 13 bases not matched to a gene; V was cut back by 7 bases and J by 10 bases. The CDR3 extends over 15 amino acids. The CDR3 sequence is CASIPIAGGRGEQFF. The DNA for the CDR3 is TGTGCCAGCATTCCTATAGCGGGGGGTAGAGGAGAGCAGTTCTTC.

The chain combines TRBV7-2 with TRBJ2-7; a possible D gene is TRBD2 (5 bases). Germline loops: CDR1 SGHTA, CDR2 FQGNSA. The CDR3 spans 14 residues. V lost 1 base, J lost 10 bases, and 17 bases lay in between. The CDR3 reads CASSLVGTLGVQYF. In nucleotides, the CDR3 is TGTGCCAGCAGCTTAGTAGGAACACTGGGAGTTCAGTACTTC. Variable domain in full (rest from reference TRBV7-2 and TRBJ2-7): GAGVSQSPSNKVTEKGKDVELRCDPISGHTALYWYRQSLGQGLEFLIYFQGNSAPDKSGLPSDRFSAERTGGSVSTLTIQRTQQEDSAVYLCASSLVGTLGVQYFGPGTRLTVT.

In this sample, this clonotype turned up a few times. In DNA form, the CDR3 reads TGCAGTGCTAGAGAGGCTAGTGCTGGGATTGGGGAGACCCAGTACTTC. This gives the protein CSAREASAGIGETQYF. The V call is TRBV20-1, the J call TRBJ2-5; D ambiguous. The V gene's germline CDR1 is DFQATT and CDR2 SNEGSKA (reference sequence). The CDR3 totals 16 residues. V was clipped by 0 bases and J by 5 bases, with 19 bases between them.